This entry is about one TCR beta chain. It lacks a known antigen. Per-base quality was not reported, and no clone a single base away is much larger than it. Each collaborating institution followed its own protocols to collect whole blood in K2EDTA tubes. For TCRbeta analysis, collaborators shipped samples as frozen whole blood, isolated PBMCs, or DNA extracted from either of those sample types. The record originates from a study of blood T cell repertoires in COVID-19 (dated by TCRdb to the early 2020s). For the wider study: Samples from collaborators originated in the United States, Italy and Spain and spanned both the acute and convalescent phases of COVID-19. The material from the prospective study consisted of cDNA or gDNA derived from T cells, B-cell-depleted T cells, or PBMCs. Subjects who had been exposed to COVID-19, were actively infected with it, or had recovered from it provided the deeply sampled blood TCRbeta repertoires that made up the dataset. The repertoires were made available in a free public database intended to serve as a resource for research on the immune response to SARS-CoV-2. The samples were drawn from two sources: the first 160 participants of the ongoing ImmuneRACE study, and over 1,000 subjects contributed by 6 global collaborators. The sample metadata nearly always contained a de-identified subject ID, COVID-19 status, age in years and sex. Where available, HLA class I and class II types were obtained from metadata supplied by the sample provider rather than from assay-based typing.

Broader findings and caveats from the paper: The quantity of clinical and demographic metadata differed by source and by participant and was supplied without curation.

TCRbeta CDR3 regions were amplified from genomic DNA by means of the immunoSEQ Assay, a bias-controlled multiplex PCR. Per the authors' processing: Nucleated cell counts per sample were estimated from amplification of reference gene primers within the assay. To quantify the absolute abundance of each unique TCRbeta CDR3 rearrangement, sequence reads were collapsed and filtered. For each sample, productive Simpson clonality was calculated as the square root of Simpson's diversity index over productive rearrangements. TCRdb holds this immuneACCESS table with in-frame rearrangements only. Some clones are missing; in checked studies, unresolved V genes explain under half, and the rest has no known cause. D and trimming come from the DNA, and the V and J calls and clone size come from that table. Recorded for this sample are about 83,000 clones; 85% to 90% of them occurred a single time. The top ten constitute approximately 8% of the sample.

Measured from the cysteine to the phenylalanine, the CDR3 is 13 residues long. Only CDR3 DNA is held: 39 bases, read in frame from base 1. The V and J ends are trimmed by 6 bases and 5 bases, leaving 12 bases between them. CDR1 MNHEY and CDR2 SVGAGI are derived from the germline V gene. The receptor was isolated from an older man with active or convalescent COVID-19. The V and J genes are TRBV6-5 and TRBJ2-3; perhaps TRBD2 is the D gene, with 6 bases matching. The specimen was peripheral blood. CDR3 region: CASRKMGGDTQYF. The sequenced DNA is TGTGCCAGCAGAAAGATGGGAGGAGATACGCAGTATTTT.